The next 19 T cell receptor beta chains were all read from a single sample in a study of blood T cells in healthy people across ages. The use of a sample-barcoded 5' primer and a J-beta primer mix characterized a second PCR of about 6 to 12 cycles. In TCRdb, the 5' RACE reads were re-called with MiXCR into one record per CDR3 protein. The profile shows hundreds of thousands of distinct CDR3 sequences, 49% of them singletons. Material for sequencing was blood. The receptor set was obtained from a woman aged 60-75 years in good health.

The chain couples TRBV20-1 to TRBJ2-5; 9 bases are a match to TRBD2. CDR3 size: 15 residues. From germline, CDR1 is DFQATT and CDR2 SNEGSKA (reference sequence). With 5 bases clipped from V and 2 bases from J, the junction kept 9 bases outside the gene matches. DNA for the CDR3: TGCAGTGCTTTCATTCCTAGCGGGAAACAAGAGACCCAGTACTTC. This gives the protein CSAFIPSGKQETQYF.

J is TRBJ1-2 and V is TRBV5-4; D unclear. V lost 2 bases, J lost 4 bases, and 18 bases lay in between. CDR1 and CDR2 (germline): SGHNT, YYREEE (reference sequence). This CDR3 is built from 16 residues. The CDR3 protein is CASSFAPATTVYGYTF. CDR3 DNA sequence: TGTGCCAGCAGCTTCGCCCCGGCTACAACCGTCTATGGCTACACCTTC.

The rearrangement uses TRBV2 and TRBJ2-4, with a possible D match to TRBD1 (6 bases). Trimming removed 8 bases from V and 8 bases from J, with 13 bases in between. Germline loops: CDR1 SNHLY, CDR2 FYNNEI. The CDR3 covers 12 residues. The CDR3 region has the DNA TGTGCCAGCGTCCCAGGGGTCGACATTCAGTACTTC. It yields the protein CASVPGVDIQYF.

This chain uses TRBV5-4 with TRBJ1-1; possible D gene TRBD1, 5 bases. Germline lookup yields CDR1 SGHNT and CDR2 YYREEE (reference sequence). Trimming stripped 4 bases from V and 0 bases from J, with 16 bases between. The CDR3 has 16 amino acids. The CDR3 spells CASSNGGTVLNTEAFF. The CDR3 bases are TGTGCCAGCAGCAACGGGGGTACAGTGTTGAACACTGAAGCTTTCTTT.

CDR3 loop: CASSLGTGVGSPLHF. The CDR3 DNA is TGTGCCAGCAGCCTTGGGACAGGGGTTGGTTCACCCCTCCACTTT. The V call is TRBV3-1, the J call TRBJ1-6, with TRBD1 identical over 10 bases. After removal of 4 bases from V and 9 bases from J, the junction contained 6 bases not matched to a gene. Germline V gene lookup returns CDR1 LGHDT and CDR2 YNNKEL (reference sequence). The CDR3 extends over 15 amino acids. Complete variable domain (other parts from reference TRBV3-1 and TRBJ1-6): DTAVSQTPKYLVTQMGNDKSIKCEQNLGHDTMYWYKQDSKKFLKIMFSYNNKELIINETVPNRFSPKSPDKAHLNLHINSLELGDSAVYFCASSLGTGVGSPLHFGNGTRLTVT.

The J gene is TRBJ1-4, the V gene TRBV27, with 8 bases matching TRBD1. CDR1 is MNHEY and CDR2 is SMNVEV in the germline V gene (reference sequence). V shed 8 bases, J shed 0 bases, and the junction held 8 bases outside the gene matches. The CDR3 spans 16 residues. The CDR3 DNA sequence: TGTGCCAGCTTTGGCAGGGGGCCCGCAACTAATGAAAAACTGTTTTTT. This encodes CASFGRGPATNEKLFF.

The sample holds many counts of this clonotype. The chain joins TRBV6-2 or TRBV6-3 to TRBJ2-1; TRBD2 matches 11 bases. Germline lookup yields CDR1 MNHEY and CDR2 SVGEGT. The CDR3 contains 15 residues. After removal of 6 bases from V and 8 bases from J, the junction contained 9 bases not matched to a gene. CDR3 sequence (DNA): TGTGCCAGCAGCCGTCGACTAGCGGGACGGGATGAGCAGTTCTTC. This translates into CASSRRLAGRDEQFF.

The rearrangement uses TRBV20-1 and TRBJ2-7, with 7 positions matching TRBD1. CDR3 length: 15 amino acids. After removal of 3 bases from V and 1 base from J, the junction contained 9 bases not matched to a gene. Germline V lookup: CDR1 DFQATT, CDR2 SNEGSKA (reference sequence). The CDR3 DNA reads TGCAGTGCTAGCCGAGACAGGGAATGGTCCTACGAGCAGTACTTC. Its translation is CSASRDREWSYEQYF.

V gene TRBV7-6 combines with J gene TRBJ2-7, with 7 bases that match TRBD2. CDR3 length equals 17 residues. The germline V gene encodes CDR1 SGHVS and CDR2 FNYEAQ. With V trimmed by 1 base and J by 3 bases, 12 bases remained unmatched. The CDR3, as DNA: TGTGCCAGCAGCTTAGTTCGCGGAGCTAGCGGCCTCTACGAGCAGTACTTC. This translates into CASSLVRGASGLYEQYF.

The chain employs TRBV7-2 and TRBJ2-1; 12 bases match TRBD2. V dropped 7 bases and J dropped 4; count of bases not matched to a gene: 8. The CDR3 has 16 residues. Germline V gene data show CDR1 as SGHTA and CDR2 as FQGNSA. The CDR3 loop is CASNRGTSGSYNEQFF. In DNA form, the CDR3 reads TGTGCCAGCAACCGAGGGACTAGCGGGTCGTACAATGAGCAGTTCTTC.

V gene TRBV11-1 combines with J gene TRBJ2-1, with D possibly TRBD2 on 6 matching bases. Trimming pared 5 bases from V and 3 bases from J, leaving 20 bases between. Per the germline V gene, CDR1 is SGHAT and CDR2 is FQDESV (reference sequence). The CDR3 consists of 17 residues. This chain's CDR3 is CASSLSSGTPNYNEQFF. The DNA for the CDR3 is TGTGCCAGCAGCCTTTCCTCCGGGACTCCGAACTACAATGAGCAGTTCTTC.

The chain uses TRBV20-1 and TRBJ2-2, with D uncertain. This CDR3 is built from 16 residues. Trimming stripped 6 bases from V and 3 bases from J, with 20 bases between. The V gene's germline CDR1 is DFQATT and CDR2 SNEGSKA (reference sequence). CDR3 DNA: TGCAGTGCCCCGAACGACCTGACTGGTTACACCGGGGAGCTGTTTTTT. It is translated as CSAPNDLTGYTGELFF.

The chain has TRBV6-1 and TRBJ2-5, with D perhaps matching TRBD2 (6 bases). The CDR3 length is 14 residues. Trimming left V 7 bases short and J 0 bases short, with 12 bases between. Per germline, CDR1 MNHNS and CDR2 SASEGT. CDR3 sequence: CASKEGPYQETQYF. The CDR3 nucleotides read TGTGCCAGCAAGGAGGGGCCGTACCAAGAGACCCAGTACTTC.

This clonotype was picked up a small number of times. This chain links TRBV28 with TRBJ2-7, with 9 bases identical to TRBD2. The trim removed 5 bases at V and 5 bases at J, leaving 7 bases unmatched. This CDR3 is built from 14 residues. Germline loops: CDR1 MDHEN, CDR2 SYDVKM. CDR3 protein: CASSPLAGNHEQYF. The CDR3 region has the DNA TGTGCCAGCAGTCCACTAGCGGGTAACCACGAGCAGTACTTC.

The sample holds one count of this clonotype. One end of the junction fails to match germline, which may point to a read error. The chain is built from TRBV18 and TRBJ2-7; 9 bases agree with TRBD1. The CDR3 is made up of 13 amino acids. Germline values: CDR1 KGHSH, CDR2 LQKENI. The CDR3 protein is CACSPQGAYEQYF. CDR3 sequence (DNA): TGTGCCTGCTCGCCACAGGGGGCGTACGAGCAGTACTTC.

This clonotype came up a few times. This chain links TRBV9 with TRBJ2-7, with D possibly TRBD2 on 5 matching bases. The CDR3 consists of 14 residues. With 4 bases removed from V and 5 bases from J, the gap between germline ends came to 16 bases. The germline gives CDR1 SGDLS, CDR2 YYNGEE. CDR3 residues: CASSPQSLAHEQYF. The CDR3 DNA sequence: TGTGCCAGCAGCCCCCAGTCCCTAGCACACGAGCAGTACTTC.

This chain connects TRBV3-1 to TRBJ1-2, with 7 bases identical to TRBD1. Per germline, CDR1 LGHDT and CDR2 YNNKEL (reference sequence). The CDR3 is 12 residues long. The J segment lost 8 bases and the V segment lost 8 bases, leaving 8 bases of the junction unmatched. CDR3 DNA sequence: TGTGCCAGCGCCGAAAGACAGGGCGGCTACACCTTC. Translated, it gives CASAERQGGYTF.

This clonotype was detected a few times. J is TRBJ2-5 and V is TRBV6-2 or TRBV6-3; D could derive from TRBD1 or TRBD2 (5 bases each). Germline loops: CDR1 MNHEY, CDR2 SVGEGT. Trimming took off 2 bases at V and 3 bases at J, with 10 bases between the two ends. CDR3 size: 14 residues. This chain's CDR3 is CASSYRGTEETQYF. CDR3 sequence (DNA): TGTGCCAGCAGTTACAGAGGGACGGAAGAGACCCAGTACTTC.

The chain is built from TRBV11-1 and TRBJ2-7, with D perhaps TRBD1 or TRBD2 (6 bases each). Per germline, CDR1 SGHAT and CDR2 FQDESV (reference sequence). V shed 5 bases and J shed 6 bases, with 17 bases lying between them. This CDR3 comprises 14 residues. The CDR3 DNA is TGTGCCAGCAGCGGCCGTCACGGGGGCAGCGAGCAGTACTTC. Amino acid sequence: CASSGRHGGSEQYF.